This record looks at one T cell receptor (beta chain) sequence and its context. How the authors handled the data: Amplification of reference gene primers was used by the study to estimate nucleated cell counts. Some clones are missing from TCRdb's copy, which holds only in-frame ones; the method was immunoSEQ multiplex PCR. From that table come the V and J calls and clone size; the DNA was used to work out D and trimming. The data contain 45,000 to 60,000 clones, around 90% of them singletons. This entry is derived from a study of blood T cell repertoires in COVID-19. V shed 1 base and J shed 2 bases, with 12 bases lying between them. This CDR3 comprises 16 residues. CDR1 is LGHDT and CDR2 is YNNKEL in the germline V gene (reference sequence).

The sequenced sample was peripheral blood. The J gene is TRBJ1-3, the V gene TRBV3-1 (or the pseudogene TRBV3-2), with D perhaps matching TRBD1 (5 bases). The clonotype comes from a man aged 50 to 60 with acute or convalescent COVID-19. For the CDR3, the DNA is TGTGCCAGCAGCCAAGTTGCCGGACATGCTGGAAACACCATATATTTT. Translation: CASSQVAGHAGNTIYF.